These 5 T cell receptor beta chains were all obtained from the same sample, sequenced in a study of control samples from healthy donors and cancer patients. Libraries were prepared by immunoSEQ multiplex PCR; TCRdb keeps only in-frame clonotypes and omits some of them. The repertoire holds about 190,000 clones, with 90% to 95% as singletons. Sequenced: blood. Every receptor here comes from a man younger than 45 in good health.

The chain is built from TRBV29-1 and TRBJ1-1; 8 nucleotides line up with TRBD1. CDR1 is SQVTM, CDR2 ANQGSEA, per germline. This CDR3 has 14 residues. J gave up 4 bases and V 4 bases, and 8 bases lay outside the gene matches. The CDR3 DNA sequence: TGCAGCGTTGTCAGCGGTACAGGGGGCACTGAAGCTTTCTTT. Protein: CSVVSGTGGTEAFF.

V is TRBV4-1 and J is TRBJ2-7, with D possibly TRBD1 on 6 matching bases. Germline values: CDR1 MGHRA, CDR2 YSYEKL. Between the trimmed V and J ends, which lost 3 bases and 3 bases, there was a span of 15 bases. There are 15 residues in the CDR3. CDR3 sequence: CASSHETGHVYEQYF. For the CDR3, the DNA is TGCGCCAGCAGCCATGAGACGGGACACGTCTACGAGCAGTACTTC.

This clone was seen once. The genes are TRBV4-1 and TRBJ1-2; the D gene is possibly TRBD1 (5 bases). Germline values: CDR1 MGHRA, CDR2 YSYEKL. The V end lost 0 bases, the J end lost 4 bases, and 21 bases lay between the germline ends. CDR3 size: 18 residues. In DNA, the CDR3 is TGCGCCAGCAGCCAAGATATTAGGGGCCAGGGACGAGTCTATGGCTACACCTTC. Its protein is CASSQDIRGQGRVYGYTF.

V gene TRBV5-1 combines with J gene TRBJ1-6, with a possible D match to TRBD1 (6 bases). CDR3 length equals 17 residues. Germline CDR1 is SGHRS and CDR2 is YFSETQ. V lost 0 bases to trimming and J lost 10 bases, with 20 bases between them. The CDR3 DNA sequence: TGCGCCAGCAGCTTGGTGCGTCCAGGGGACCCTTGGTCACCCCTCCACTTT. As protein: CASSLVRPGDPWSPLHF.

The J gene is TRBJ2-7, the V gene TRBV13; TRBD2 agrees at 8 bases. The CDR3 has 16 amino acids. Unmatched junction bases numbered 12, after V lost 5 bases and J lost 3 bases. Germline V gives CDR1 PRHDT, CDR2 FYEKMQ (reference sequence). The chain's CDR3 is CASSPPLAGKNYEQYF. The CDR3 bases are TGTGCCAGCAGCCCCCCCCTAGCGGGTAAAAACTACGAGCAGTACTTC.